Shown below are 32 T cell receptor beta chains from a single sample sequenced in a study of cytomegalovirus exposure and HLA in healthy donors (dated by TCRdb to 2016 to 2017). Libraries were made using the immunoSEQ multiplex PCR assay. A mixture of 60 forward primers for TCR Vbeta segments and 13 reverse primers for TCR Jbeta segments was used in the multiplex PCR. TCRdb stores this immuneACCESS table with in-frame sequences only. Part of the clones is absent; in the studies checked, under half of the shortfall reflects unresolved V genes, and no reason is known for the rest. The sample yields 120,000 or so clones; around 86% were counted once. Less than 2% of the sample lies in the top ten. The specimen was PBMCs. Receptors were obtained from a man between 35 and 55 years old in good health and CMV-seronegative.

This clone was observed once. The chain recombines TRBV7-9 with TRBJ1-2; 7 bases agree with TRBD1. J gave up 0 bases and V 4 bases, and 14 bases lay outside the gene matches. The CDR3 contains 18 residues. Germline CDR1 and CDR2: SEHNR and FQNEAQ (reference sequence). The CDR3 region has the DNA TGTGCCAGCAGCTCAACCTCGTCCGGGACAGCAGCTAACTATGGCTACACCTTC. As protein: CASSSTSSGTAANYGYTF.

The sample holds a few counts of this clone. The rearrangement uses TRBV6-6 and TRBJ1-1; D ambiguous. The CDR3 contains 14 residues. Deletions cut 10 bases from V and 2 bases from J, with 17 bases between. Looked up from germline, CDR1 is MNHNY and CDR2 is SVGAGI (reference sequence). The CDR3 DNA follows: TGTGCCACGCGCGAGGGTTTCGTCAACACTGAAGCTTTCTTT. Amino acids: CATREGFVNTEAFF.

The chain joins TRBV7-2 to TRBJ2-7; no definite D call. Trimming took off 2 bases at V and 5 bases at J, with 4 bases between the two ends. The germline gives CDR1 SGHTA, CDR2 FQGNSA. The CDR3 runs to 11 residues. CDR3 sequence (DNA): TGTGCCAGCAGCTTATTCAACGAGCAGTACTTC. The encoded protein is CASSLFNEQYF.

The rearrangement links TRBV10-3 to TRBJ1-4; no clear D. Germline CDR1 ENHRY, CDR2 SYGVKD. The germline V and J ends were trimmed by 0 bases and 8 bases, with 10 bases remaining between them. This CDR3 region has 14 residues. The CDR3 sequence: CAISESRFGEKLFF. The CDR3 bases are TGTGCCATCAGTGAGTCGAGGTTTGGCGAAAAACTGTTTTTT.

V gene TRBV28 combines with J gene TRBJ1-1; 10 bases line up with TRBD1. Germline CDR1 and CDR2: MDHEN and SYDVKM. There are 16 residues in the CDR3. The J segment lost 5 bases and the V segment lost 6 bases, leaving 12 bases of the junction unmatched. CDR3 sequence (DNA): TGTGCCAGCAGCCTGGGACAGGGGCTCGGGAGGACTGAAGCTTTCTTT. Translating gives CASSLGQGLGRTEAFF.

CDR3 coding DNA: TGTGCCTGGAGTCAGGGGGCATATGGCTACACCTTC. Its translation is CAWSQGAYGYTF. V gene TRBV30 combines with J gene TRBJ1-2; 8 positions match TRBD1. V was pared by 2 bases and J by 5 bases, with 1 base of the junction left unmatched. The CDR3 spans 12 residues. Germline V gene data show CDR1 as GTSNPN and CDR2 as SVGIG (reference sequence).

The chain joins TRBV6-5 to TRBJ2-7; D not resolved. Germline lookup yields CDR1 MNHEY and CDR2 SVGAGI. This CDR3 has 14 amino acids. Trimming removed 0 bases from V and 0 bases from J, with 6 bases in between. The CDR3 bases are TGTGCCAGCAGTTACTCGACTGACTCCTACGAGCAGTACTTC. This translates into CASSYSTDSYEQYF.

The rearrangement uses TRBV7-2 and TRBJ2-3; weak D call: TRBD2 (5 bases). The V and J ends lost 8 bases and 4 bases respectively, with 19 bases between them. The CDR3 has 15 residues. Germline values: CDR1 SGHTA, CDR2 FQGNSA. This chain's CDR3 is CASAVGGFDADTQYF. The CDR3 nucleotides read TGTGCCAGCGCCGTCGGAGGTTTTGATGCAGATACGCAGTATTTT.

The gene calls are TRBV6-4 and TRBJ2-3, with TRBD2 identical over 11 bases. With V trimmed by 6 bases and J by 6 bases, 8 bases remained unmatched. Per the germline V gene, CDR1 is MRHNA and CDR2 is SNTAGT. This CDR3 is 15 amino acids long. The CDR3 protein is CASSELAGGSDTQYF. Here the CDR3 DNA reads TGTGCCAGCAGCGAGCTAGCGGGGGGCAGCGATACGCAGTATTTT.

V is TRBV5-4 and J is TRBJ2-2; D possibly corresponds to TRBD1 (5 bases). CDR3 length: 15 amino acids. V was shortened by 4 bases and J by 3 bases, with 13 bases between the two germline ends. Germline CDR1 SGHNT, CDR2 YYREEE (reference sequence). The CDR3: CASSQSTAYTGELFF. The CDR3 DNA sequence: TGTGCCAGCAGCCAGTCGACAGCCTACACCGGGGAGCTGTTTTTT. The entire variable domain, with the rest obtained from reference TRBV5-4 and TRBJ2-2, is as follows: ETGVTQSPTHLIKTRGQQVTLRCSSQSGHNTVSWYQQALGQGPQFIFQYYREEENGRGNFPPRFSGLQFPNYSSELNVNALELDDSALYLCASSQSTAYTGELFFGEGSRLTVL.

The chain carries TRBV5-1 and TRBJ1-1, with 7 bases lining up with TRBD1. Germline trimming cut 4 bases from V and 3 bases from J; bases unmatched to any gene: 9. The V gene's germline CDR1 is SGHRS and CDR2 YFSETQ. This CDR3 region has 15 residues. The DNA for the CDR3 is TGCGCCAGCAGCCCCGCGGGACAGCTCGACACTGAAGCTTTCTTT. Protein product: CASSPAGQLDTEAFF.

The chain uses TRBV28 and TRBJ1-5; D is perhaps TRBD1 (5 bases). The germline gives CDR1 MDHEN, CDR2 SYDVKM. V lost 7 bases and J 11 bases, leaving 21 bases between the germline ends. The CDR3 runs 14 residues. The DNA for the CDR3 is TGTGCCAGCACCCTCTCGGGGCCCCGGGGGGCCCAGCATTTT. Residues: CASTLSGPRGAQHF.

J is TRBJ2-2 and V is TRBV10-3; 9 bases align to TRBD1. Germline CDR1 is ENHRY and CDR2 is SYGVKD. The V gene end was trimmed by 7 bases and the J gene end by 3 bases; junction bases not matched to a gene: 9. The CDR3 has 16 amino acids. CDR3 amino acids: CAIISGDRADTGELFF. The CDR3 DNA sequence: TGTGCCATCATAAGCGGGGACAGGGCCGACACCGGGGAGCTGTTTTTT.

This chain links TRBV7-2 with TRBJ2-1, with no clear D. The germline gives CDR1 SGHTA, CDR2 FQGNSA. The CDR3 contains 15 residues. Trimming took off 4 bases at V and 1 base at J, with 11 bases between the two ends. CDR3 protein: CASSSDSRSYNEQFF. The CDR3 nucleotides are TGTGCCAGCAGCTCCGATTCTAGGTCCTACAATGAGCAGTTCTTC.

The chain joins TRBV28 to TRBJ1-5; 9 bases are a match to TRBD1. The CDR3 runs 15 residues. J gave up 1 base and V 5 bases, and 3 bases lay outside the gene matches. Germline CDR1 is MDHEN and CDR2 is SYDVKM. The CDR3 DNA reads TGTGCCAGCAGTGGACAGGGGAGAAGCAATCAGCCCCAGCATTTT. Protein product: CASSGQGRSNQPQHF. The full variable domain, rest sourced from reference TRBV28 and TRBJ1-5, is DVKVTQSSRYLVKRTGEKVFLECVQDMDHENMFWYRQDPGLGLRLIYFSYDVKMKEKGDIPEGYSVSREKKERFSLILESASTNQTSMYLCASSGQGRSNQPQHFGDGTRLSIL.

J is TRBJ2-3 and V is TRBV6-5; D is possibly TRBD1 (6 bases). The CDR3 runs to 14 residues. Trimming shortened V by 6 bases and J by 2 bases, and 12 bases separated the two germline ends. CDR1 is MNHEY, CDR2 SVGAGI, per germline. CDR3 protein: CASSRGQLTDTQYF. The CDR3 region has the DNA TGTGCCAGCAGCCGCGGACAGCTCACAGATACGCAGTATTTT.

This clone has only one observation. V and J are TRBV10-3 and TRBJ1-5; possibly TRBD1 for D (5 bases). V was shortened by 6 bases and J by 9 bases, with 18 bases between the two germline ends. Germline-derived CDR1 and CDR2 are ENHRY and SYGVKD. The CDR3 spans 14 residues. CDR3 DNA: TGTGCCATCAGCACTAACACTCCCGGGGGGCCCCAGCATTTT. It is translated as CAISTNTPGGPQHF.

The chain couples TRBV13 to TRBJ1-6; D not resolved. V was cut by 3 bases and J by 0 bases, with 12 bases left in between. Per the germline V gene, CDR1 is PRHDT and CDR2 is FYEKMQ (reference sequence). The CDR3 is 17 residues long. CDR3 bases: TGTGCCAGCAGCTTCCCCACCCGGGGCTCCTATAATTCACCCCTCCACTTT. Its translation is CASSFPTRGSYNSPLHF.

CDR3 loop: CASSPPNRVWDAEQFF. DNA for the CDR3: TGTGCCAGCTCACCACCGAACAGGGTCTGGGATGCTGAGCAGTTCTTC. The chain is built from TRBV18 and TRBJ2-1, with D possibly matching TRBD1 (6 bases). The CDR3 consists of 16 residues. Germline CDR1 KGHSH, CDR2 LQKENI. V lost 0 bases, J lost 9 bases, and 18 bases lay in between.

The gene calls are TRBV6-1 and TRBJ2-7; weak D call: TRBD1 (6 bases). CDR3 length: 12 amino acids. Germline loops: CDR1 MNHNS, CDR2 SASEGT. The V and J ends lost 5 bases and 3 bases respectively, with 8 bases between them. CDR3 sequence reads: CASSQGSYEQYF. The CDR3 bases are TGTGCCAGCAGTCAGGGGAGCTACGAGCAGTACTTC.

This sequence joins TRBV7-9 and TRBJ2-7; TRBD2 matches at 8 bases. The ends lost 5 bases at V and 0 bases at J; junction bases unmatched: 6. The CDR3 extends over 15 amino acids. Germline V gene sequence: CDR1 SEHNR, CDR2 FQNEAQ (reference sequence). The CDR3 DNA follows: TGTGCCAGCAGCAGTCAGCGGGGGAGCTCCTACGAGCAGTACTTC. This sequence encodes CASSSQRGSSYEQYF.

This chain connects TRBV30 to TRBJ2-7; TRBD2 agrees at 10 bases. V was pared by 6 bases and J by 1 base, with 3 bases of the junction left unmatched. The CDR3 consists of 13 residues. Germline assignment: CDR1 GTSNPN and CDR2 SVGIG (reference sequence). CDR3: CACSGGKSYEQYF. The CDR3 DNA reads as TGTGCCTGTAGCGGGGGGAAGTCCTACGAGCAGTACTTC.

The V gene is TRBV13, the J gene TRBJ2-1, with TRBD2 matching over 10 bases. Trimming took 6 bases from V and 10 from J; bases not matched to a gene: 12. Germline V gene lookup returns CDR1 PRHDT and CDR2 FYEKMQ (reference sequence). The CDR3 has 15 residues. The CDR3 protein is CASSNRVRLAGEQFF. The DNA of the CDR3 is TGTGCCAGCAGTAACCGGGTCCGACTAGCGGGCGAGCAGTTCTTC. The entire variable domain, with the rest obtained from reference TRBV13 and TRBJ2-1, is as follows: AAGVIQSPRHLIKEKRETATLKCYPIPRHDTVYWYQQGPGQDPQFLISFYEKMQSDKGSIPDRFSAQQFSDYHSELNMSSLELGDSALYFCASSNRVRLAGEQFFGPGTRLTVL.

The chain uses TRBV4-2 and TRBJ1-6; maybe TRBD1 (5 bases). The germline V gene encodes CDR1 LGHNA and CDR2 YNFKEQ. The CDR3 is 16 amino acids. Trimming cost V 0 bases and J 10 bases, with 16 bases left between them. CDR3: CASSQDQIGVGSPLHF. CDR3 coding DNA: TGTGCCAGCAGCCAAGATCAAATAGGGGTAGGGTCACCCCTCCACTTT.

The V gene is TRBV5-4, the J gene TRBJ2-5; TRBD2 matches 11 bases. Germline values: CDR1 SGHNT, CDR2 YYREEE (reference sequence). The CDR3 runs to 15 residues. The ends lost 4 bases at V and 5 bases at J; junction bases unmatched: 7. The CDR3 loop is CASSSRTSGGETQYF. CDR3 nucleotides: TGTGCCAGCAGCAGCCGCACTAGCGGGGGTGAGACCCAGTACTTC.

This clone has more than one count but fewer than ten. The CDR3 DNA is TGCGCCAGCAGCCACGGTGGGGCGAGCGGGGGACAAAACATTCAGTACTTC. Its translation is CASSHGGASGGQNIQYF. The chain recombines TRBV5-1 with TRBJ2-4, with 8 bases aligning to TRBD2. The CDR3 spans 17 residues. Germline values: CDR1 SGHRS, CDR2 YFSETQ. V dropped 4 bases and J dropped 5; count of bases not matched to a gene: 14.

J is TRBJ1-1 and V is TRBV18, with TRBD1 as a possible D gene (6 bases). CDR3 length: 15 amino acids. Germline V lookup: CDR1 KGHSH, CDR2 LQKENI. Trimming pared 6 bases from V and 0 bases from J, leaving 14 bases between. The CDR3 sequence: CASSPRTVMNTEAFF. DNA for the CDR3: TGTGCCAGCTCCCCCAGGACAGTGATGAACACTGAAGCTTTCTTT. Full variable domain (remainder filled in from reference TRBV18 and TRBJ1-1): NAGVMQNPRHLVRRRGQEARLRCSPMKGHSHVYWYRQLPEEGLKFMVYLQKENIIDESGMPKERFSAEFPKEGPSILRIQQVVRGDSAAYFCASSPRTVMNTEAFFGQGTRLTVV.

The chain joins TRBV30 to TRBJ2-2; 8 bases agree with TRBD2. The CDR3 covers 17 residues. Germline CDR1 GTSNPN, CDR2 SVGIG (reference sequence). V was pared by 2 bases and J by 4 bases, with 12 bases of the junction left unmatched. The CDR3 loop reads CAWSPPRAGVSTGELFF. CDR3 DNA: TGTGCCTGGAGTCCCCCGCGAGCGGGGGTAAGCACCGGGGAGCTGTTTTTT.

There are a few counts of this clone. CDR3 amino acids: CASSGQGRNTGELFF. The CDR3 DNA is TGTGCCAGCAGTGGACAGGGTAGAAACACCGGGGAGCTGTTTTTT. This sequence joins TRBV2 and TRBJ2-2; 7 positions match TRBD1. This CDR3 comprises 15 residues. Germline loops: CDR1 SNHLY, CDR2 FYNNEI. The J segment lost 2 bases and the V segment lost 4 bases, leaving 4 bases of the junction unmatched.

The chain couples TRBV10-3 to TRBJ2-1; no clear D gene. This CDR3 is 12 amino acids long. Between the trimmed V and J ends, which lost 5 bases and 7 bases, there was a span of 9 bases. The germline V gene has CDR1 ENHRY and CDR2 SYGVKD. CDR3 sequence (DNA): TGTGCCATCAGTACAAGTCCGAATGAGCAGTTCTTC. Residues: CAISTSPNEQFF.

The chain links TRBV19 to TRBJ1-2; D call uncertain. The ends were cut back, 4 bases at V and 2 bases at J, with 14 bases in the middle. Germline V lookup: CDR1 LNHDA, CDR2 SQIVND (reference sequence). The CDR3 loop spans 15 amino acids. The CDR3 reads CASSTIGRKNYGYTF. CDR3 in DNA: TGTGCCAGTAGTACGATAGGGAGGAAGAACTATGGCTACACCTTC. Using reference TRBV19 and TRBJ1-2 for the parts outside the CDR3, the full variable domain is DGGITQSPKYLFRKEGQNVTLSCEQNLNHDAMYWYRQDPGQGLRLIYYSQIVNDFQKGDIAEGYSVSREKKESFPLTVTSAQKNPTAFYLCASSTIGRKNYGYTFGSGTRLTVV.

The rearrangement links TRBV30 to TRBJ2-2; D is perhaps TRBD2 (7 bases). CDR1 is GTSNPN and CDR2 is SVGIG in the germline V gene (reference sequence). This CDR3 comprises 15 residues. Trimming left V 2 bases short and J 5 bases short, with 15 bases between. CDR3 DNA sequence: TGTGCCTGGAGTTCTGGGGGGCGGGAGACCGGGGAGCTGTTTTTT. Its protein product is CAWSSGGRETGELFF.